Listed here is a single T cell receptor (beta chain). Its cognate antigen is unknown. Germline V gene lookup returns CDR1 ENHRY and CDR2 SYGVKD. The CDR3 spans 15 residues. Trimming cost V 4 bases and J 8 bases, with 18 bases left between them. The data originate from a study of T cell repertoires in cytomegalovirus infection. Study-level information: CMV epitopes used comprised recently identified HLA-C-restricted ones and well-studied HLA-B-restricted ones. A matching HLA type, together with CMV infection, was signaled by public TCR beta signatures.

The study, taken as a whole, reports: The cumulative frequency of public TCR beta families distinguished individuals who carried CMV together with the relevant HLA. HLA-C-restricted TCR beta clonotypes specific for CMV led the ex vivo response.

One entry per CDR3 protein results from TCRdb running MiXCR on the reads. The sample holds about 900,000 distinct CDR3 sequences, approximately 32% seen once. This sequence joins TRBV10-3 and TRBJ1-5; TRBD1 might be the D (6 bases). This receptor was obtained from a human donor in good health (CMV status not recorded). Some clones in this sample may be carry-over from other donors' samples. Specimen: cultured CD8+ T cells from PBMCs, collected from culture after CMV antigen stimulation. The CDR3 sequence: CAISGTQGVGEPQHF. The CDR3 nucleotides read TGTGCCATCAGTGGAACACAGGGTGTGGGCGAGCCCCAGCATTTT.